The 21 T cell receptor beta chains below all came from one sample that was sequenced in a study of cytotoxic CD8 clonotypes in ibrutinib-treated CLL. Sequencing used immunoSEQ multiplex PCR; TCRdb keeps in-frame clones, though not all of them. The sample lists 75,000 to 80,000 clones, over 80% occurring once. The sequenced sample was PBMCs, obtained after 24 months of ibrutinib treatment. The receptor set was obtained from a human donor with chronic lymphocytic leukemia.

The chain is built from TRBV5-1 and TRBJ2-1; 7 nucleotides match TRBD2. This CDR3 is built from 16 residues. V lost 0 bases to trimming and J lost 7 bases; unmatched junction nucleotides: 10. CDR1 and CDR2 from the germline V gene are SGHRS and YFSETQ. DNA for the CDR3: TGCGCCAGCAGCTTGGGATCGGGAGGAAGGTTTAATGAGCAGTTCTTC. Protein product: CASSLGSGGRFNEQFF.

The chain employs TRBV28 and TRBJ2-5; a weak D match, TRBD1 (5 bases). V lost 5 bases and J lost 2, with 18 bases in between. The CDR3 extends over 16 amino acids. The germline gives CDR1 MDHEN, CDR2 SYDVKM. The CDR3 DNA reads TGTGCCAGCAGTCACCCACCCTTGACAGCACAAGAGACCCAGTACTTC. Its translation is CASSHPPLTAQETQYF.

V usage is TRBV9 and J usage is TRBJ2-1, with D unclear. The CDR3 sequence is 16 residues long. Trimming took 0 bases from V and 7 from J, leaving 17 bases between them. In germline, CDR1 is SGDLS, CDR2 YYNGEE. CDR3 protein: CASSVGPKYPSNEQFF. The CDR3 DNA reads TGTGCCAGCAGCGTAGGGCCAAAGTACCCCTCAAATGAGCAGTTCTTC. Full variable domain (rest looked up from reference TRBV9 and TRBJ2-1): DSGVTQTPKHLITATGQRVTLRCSPRSGDLSVYWYQQSLDQGLQFLIQYYNGEERAKGNILERFSAQQFPDLHSELNLSSLELGDSALYFCASSVGPKYPSNEQFFGPGTRLTVL.

There are a few counts of this clone. The rearrangement links TRBV5-4 to TRBJ2-1; TRBD1 aligns across 7 bases. With V trimmed by 5 bases and J by 7 bases, 12 bases remained unmatched. Germline V gene data show CDR1 as SGHNT and CDR2 as YYREEE (reference sequence). This CDR3 spans 15 amino acids. In DNA form, the CDR3 reads TGTGCCAGCAGTGGCGAGGGGGCTCGGTCTAATGAGCAGTTCTTC. Residues: CASSGEGARSNEQFF.

This clone occurred a few times. V usage is TRBV5-4 and J usage is TRBJ2-1; TRBD1 matches at 7 bases. The CDR3 is 14 residues long. The junction had 6 bases not matched to a gene; V was cut back by 4 bases and J by 5 bases. Germline CDR1 reads SGHNT; CDR2 reads YYREEE (reference sequence). The CDR3 is CASSDREIDNEQFF. The CDR3 DNA is TGTGCCAGCAGCGACAGGGAAATCGACAATGAGCAGTTCTTC.

The gene calls are TRBV18 and TRBJ2-7, with TRBD1 matching 9 bases. The CDR3 is 14 amino acids. CDR1 is KGHSH, CDR2 LQKENI, per germline. V lost 5 bases to trimming and J lost 3 bases; unmatched junction nucleotides: 5. CDR3 loop: CASSAYRGLYEQYF. Written as DNA, the CDR3 is TGTGCCAGCTCAGCCTACAGGGGGCTCTACGAGCAGTACTTC.

V is TRBV12-5 and J is TRBJ2-1; D unclear. Germline loops: CDR1 LGHNT, CDR2 FRNRAP. This CDR3 contains 12 residues. V lost 1 base and J lost 9, with 7 bases in between. Here the CDR3 DNA reads TGTGCTAGTGGTTTGGGTTGGGGTGAGCAGTTCTTC. Protein product: CASGLGWGEQFF.

The CDR3 sequence is CASSPTGTSNEQFF. The DNA of the CDR3 is TGTGCCAGCAGCCCAACAGGGACTAGCAATGAGCAGTTCTTC. The chain has TRBV7-3 and TRBJ2-1; 8 bases are a match to TRBD2. J gave up 6 bases and V 5 bases, and 6 bases lay outside the gene matches. Germline lookup yields CDR1 SGHTA and CDR2 FQGTGA. This CDR3 is 14 amino acids long.

The chain joins TRBV6-6 to TRBJ1-1; TRBD1 matches at 9 bases. V shed 6 bases, J shed 5 bases, and the junction held 10 bases outside the gene matches. The CDR3 runs to 15 residues. Germline CDR1 reads MNHNY; CDR2 reads SVGAGI (reference sequence). CDR3 residues: CASRSQQGAPTEAFF. CDR3 coding DNA: TGTGCCAGCAGGAGCCAACAGGGGGCGCCAACTGAAGCTTTCTTT.

V usage is TRBV7-2 and J usage is TRBJ2-5; a weak D match, TRBD1 (6 bases). The CDR3 runs to 15 residues. From germline, CDR1 is SGHTA and CDR2 FQGNSA. Deletions cut 0 bases from V and 6 bases from J, with 14 bases between. The CDR3 DNA is TGTGCCAGCAGCTTAGCCGGACAGCCATCGAAGACCCAGTACTTC. It is translated as CASSLAGQPSKTQYF.

J is TRBJ1-1 and V is TRBV9; D is perhaps TRBD1 (5 bases). The CDR3 is made up of 14 amino acids. V shed 4 bases and J shed 1 base, with 11 bases lying between them. Germline assignment: CDR1 SGDLS and CDR2 YYNGEE. The CDR3 bases are TGTGCCAGCAGCCTGGGGGGATGGAACACTGAAGCTTTCTTT. This gives the protein CASSLGGWNTEAFF. The whole variable domain, filled in from reference TRBV9 and TRBJ1-1, reads DSGVTQTPKHLITATGQRVTLRCSPRSGDLSVYWYQQSLDQGLQFLIQYYNGEERAKGNILERFSAQQFPDLHSELNLSSLELGDSALYFCASSLGGWNTEAFFGQGTRLTVV.

The DNA of the CDR3 is TGTGCCAGCAGCTTAAACCCCCAGGGAAGCACAGATACGCAGTATTTT. It yields the protein CASSLNPQGSTDTQYF. The chain uses TRBV7-4 and TRBJ2-3, with a weak D call TRBD1 (5 bases). Between the trimmed V and J ends, which lost 2 bases and 0 bases, there was a span of 12 bases. The CDR3 consists of 16 residues. Germline loops: CDR1 SGHVT, CDR2 SQSDAQ.

The chain has TRBV5-4 and TRBJ2-3; 10 bases agree with TRBD2. The CDR3 is 19 amino acids. The trim removed 4 bases at V and 9 bases at J, leaving 23 bases unmatched. Germline lookup yields CDR1 SGHNT and CDR2 YYREEE (reference sequence). In DNA form, the CDR3 reads TGTGCCAGCAGCCGAGGGGCTAGCGGGGGCCCACTGGGGATTGGGACGCAGTATTTT. Its protein product is CASSRGASGGPLGIGTQYF.

This chain joins TRBV5-1 and TRBJ2-2; weak D call: TRBD2 (5 bases). Trimming cost V 3 bases and J 1 base, with 10 bases left between them. The CDR3 length is 15 residues. Germline CDR1 SGHRS, CDR2 YFSETQ. The CDR3 reads CASSSLLGNTGELFF. For the CDR3, the DNA is TGCGCCAGCAGCTCCCTACTAGGGAACACCGGGGAGCTGTTTTTT.

The genes are TRBV7-3 and TRBJ2-7; D may correspond to TRBD1 or TRBD2 (6 bases each). Deletions cut 1 base from V and 2 bases from J, with 12 bases between. This CDR3 is 15 amino acids long. Per the germline V gene, CDR1 is SGHTA and CDR2 is FQGTGA. CDR3 region: CASSLNGGTTYEQYF. As DNA, the CDR3 is TGTGCCAGCAGCTTAAACGGCGGGACAACCTACGAGCAGTACTTC.

The chain couples TRBV30 to TRBJ2-6; TRBD2 agrees at 8 bases. V dropped 4 bases and J dropped 0; count of bases not matched to a gene: 5. CDR3 length: 16 amino acids. The germline V gene has CDR1 GTSNPN and CDR2 SVGIG (reference sequence). CDR3 residues: CAWTAGGSSGANVLTF. DNA for the CDR3: TGTGCCTGGACGGCGGGAGGCTCCTCTGGGGCCAACGTCCTGACTTTC.

The chain links TRBV5-1 to TRBJ1-1, with a possible D match to TRBD1 (6 bases). The CDR3 runs 14 residues. Trimming shortened V by 2 bases and J by 3 bases, and 11 bases separated the two germline ends. Germline CDR1 reads SGHRS; CDR2 reads YFSETQ. CDR3 sequence reads: CASSLSGADTEAFF. The CDR3, as DNA: TGCGCCAGCAGCTTATCAGGGGCAGACACTGAAGCTTTCTTT. The full variable domain, with the rest looked up from reference TRBV5-1 and TRBJ1-1, is KAGVTQTPRYLIKTRGQQVTLSCSPISGHRSVSWYQQTPGQGLQFLFEYFSETQRNKGNFPGRFSGRQFSNSRSEMNVSTLELGDSALYLCASSLSGADTEAFFGQGTRLTVV.

In the case of this clone: One end of the junction is discordant with germline, which a read error may explain. This sequence joins TRBV4-2 and TRBJ2-5; 10 bases align to TRBD2. Per the germline V gene, CDR1 is LGHNA and CDR2 is YNFKEQ. The CDR3 extends over 15 amino acids. The CDR3 loop is CASSHRLAGEETQYF. In nucleotides, the CDR3 is TGTGCAAGCAGCCACCGCCTAGCGGGAGAAGAGACCCAGTACTTC.

About this clone itself: This sample also contains other DNA sequences that code for the same CDR3. The chain employs TRBV29-1 and TRBJ2-5; D perhaps matches TRBD1 (5 bases). V lost 4 bases, J lost 1 base, and 16 bases lay in between. CDR1 and CDR2 from the germline V gene are SQVTM and ANQGSEA. The CDR3 extends over 15 amino acids. CDR3: CSVVPMDKGQETQYF. The DNA of the CDR3 is TGCAGCGTTGTCCCTATGGACAAGGGCCAAGAGACCCAGTACTTC.

The rearrangement joins TRBV19 to TRBJ2-3; 12 bases line up with TRBD1. This CDR3 contains 17 residues. Trimming cost V 5 bases and J 3 bases; bases outside gene matches: 9. Germline V gives CDR1 LNHDA, CDR2 SQIVND (reference sequence). The CDR3 protein is CASSRQGQGAVTDTQYF. CDR3 coding DNA: TGTGCCAGTAGTCGCCAGGGACAGGGGGCCGTGACAGATACGCAGTATTTT. The variable domain in full, with the rest retrieved from reference TRBV19 and TRBJ2-3, is DGGITQSPKYLFRKEGQNVTLSCEQNLNHDAMYWYRQDPGQGLRLIYYSQIVNDFQKGDIAEGYSVSREKKESFPLTVTSAQKNPTAFYLCASSRQGQGAVTDTQYFGPGTRLTVL.

As DNA, the CDR3 is TGTGCCAGCAGTGAGGGACTAGCGGGAGGACAAGAGACCCAGTACTTC. It translates to CASSEGLAGGQETQYF. This chain links TRBV6-1 with TRBJ2-5, with 15 bases aligning to TRBD2. This CDR3 comprises 16 residues. CDR1 and CDR2 from the germline V gene are MNHNS and SASEGT. V gave up 3 bases and J gave up 2 bases; unmatched junction bases: 1.